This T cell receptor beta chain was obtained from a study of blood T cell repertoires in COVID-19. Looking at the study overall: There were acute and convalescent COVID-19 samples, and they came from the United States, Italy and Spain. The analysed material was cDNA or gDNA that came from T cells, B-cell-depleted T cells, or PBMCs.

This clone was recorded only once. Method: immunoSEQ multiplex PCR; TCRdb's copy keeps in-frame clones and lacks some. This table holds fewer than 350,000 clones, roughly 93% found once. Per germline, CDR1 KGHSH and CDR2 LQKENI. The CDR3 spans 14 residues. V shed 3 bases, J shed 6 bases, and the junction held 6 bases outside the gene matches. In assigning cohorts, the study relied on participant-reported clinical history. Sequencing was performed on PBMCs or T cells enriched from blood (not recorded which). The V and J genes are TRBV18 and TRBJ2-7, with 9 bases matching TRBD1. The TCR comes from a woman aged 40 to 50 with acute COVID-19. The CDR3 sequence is CASSPGTGRGEQYF. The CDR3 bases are TGTGCCAGCTCACCCGGGACAGGGAGGGGCGAGCAGTACTTC.